The sequence of this TCR beta chain was determined in a study of blood T cell repertoires in COVID-19. Clones were read by immunoSEQ multiplex PCR, and TCRdb kept only the in-frame ones, dropping some. The repertoire consists of around 450,000 clones, with around 91% occurring once and the leading ten covering about 0.57%. The cohort comprised adults aged roughly 18 to 95 years residing in 20 to 30 US areas. The receptor's source is a man younger than 35 who had recovered from COVID-19. The sample taken for sequencing was PBMCs or T cells enriched from blood (not recorded which).

CDR3 loop: CASSGLGITDTQYF. In nucleotides, the CDR3 is TGTGCCAGCTCGGGACTAGGCATTACAGATACGCAGTATTTT. V and J are TRBV27 and TRBJ2-3; 8 bases are shared with TRBD2. V dropped 8 bases and J dropped 3; count of bases not matched to a gene: 7. The CDR3 is 14 residues long. Germline CDR1 and CDR2: MNHEY and SMNVEV (reference sequence).